The TCR beta chain described here comes from a study of cytotoxic CD8 clonotypes in ibrutinib-treated CLL. Study details: Across samples, productive templates numbered a few hundred thousand and productive rearrangements reached 80,000 to 100,000 on average. Points from the study as a whole: A rise in clonality was seen at ibrutinib response, and a fall back toward baseline was seen at progression. The clonality rise at ibrutinib response reflected private clonotype expansion.

As regards this clone: The antigen is unknown.

TCRdb's table, derived via immunoSEQ multiplex PCR, lists solely in-frame clones and lacks some. Of 250,000 to 350,000 clones in the sample, 60% to 80% were seen once. Germline CDR1 and CDR2: SGHTA and FQGNSA. V dropped 5 bases and J dropped 2 bases, with 9 bases sitting between them. This CDR3 contains 13 residues. This clonotype was sampled from a human donor with chronic lymphocytic leukemia. The chain uses TRBV7-2 and TRBJ1-2; TRBD1 is a possible D gene (6 bases). The material sequenced was PBMCs, taken at disease progression, from a patient treated with ibrutinib. The CDR3 spells CASSKRGNYGYTF. CDR3 bases: TGTGCCAGCAGCAAAAGGGGGAACTATGGCTACACCTTC.